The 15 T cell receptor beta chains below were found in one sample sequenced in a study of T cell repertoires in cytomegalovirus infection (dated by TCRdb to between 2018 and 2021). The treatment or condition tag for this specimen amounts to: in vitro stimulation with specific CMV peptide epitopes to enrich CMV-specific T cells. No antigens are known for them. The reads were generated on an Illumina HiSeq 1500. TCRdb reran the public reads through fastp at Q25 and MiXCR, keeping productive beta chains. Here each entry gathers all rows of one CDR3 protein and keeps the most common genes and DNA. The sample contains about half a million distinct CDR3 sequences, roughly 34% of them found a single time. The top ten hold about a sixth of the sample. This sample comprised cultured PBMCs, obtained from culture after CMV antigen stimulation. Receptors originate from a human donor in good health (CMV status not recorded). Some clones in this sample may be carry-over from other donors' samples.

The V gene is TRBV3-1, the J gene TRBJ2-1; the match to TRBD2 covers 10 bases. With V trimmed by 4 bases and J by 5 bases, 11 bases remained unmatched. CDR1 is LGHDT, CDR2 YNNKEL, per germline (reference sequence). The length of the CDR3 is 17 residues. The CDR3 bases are TGTGCCAGCAGCCCATCTATGGGACTAGCGAGAAACAATGAGCAGTTCTTC. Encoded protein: CASSPSMGLARNNEQFF.

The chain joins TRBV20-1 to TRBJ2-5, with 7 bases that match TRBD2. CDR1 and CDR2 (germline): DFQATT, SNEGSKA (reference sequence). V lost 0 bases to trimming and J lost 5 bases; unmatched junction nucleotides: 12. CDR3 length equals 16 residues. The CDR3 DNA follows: TGCAGTGCTAGAGATGTAGGAGCGGGGCCTGAGGAGACCCAGTACTTC. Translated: CSARDVGAGPEETQYF.

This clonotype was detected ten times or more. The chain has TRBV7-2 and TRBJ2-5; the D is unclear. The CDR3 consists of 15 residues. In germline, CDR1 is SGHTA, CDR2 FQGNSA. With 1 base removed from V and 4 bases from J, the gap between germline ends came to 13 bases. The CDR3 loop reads CASSLGVAPGETQYF. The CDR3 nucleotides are TGTGCCAGCAGCTTAGGGGTGGCCCCGGGAGAGACCCAGTACTTC.

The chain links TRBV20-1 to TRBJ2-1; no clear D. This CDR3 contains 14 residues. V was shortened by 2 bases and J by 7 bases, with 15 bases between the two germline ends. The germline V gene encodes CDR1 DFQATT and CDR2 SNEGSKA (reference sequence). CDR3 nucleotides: TGCAGTGCTAGACTTAGGATGCAAGGGAATGAGCAGTTCTTC. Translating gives CSARLRMQGNEQFF.

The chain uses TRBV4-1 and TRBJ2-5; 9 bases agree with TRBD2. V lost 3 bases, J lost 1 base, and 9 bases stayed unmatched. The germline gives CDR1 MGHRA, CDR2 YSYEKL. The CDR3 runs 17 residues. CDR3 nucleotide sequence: TGCGCCAGCAGCCATCCCAGAGTTAGCGGGGGCCAAGAGACCCAGTACTTC. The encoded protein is CASSHPRVSGGQETQYF.

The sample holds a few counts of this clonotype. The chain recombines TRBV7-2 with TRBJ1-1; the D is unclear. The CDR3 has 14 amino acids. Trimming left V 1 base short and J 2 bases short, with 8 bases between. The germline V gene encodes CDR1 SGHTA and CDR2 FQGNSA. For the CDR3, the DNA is TGTGCCAGCAGCTTAGAACTGACTAACACTGAAGCTTTCTTT. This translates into CASSLELTNTEAFF.

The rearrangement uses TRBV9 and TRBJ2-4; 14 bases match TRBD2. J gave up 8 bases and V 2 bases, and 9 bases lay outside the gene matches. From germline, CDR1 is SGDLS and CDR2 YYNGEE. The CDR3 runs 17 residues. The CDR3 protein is CASSVNAGLAGVDIQYF. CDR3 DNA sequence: TGTGCCAGCAGCGTCAATGCGGGACTAGCGGGAGTTGACATTCAGTACTTC.

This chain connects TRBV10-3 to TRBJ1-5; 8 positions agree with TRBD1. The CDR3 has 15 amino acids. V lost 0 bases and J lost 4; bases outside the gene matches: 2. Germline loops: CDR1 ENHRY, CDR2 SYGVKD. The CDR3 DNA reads TGTGCCATCAGTGAGTCGACAGGGGTAAATCAGCCCCAGCATTTT. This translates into CAISESTGVNQPQHF.

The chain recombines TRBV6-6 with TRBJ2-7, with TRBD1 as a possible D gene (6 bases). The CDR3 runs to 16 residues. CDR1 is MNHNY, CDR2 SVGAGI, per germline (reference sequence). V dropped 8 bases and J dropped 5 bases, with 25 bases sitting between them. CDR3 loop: CASRPEGNPKGDEQYF. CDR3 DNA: TGTGCCAGCCGCCCCGAGGGGAATCCCAAGGGGGACGAGCAGTACTTC.

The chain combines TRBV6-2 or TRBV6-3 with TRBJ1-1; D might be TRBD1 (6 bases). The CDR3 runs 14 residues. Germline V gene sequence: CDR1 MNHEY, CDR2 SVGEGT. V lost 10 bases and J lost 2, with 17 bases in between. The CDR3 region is CATLNPGHNTEAFF. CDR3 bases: TGTGCCACCCTAAACCCGGGACACAACACTGAAGCTTTCTTT.

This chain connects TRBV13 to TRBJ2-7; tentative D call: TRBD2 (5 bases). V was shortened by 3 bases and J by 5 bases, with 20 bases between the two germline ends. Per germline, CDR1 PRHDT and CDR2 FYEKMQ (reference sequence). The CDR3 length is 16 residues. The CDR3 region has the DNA TGTGCCAGCAGCTTTGCCCTAGACGGGGTGACCCACGAGCAGTACGTC. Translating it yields CASSFALDGVTHEQYV.

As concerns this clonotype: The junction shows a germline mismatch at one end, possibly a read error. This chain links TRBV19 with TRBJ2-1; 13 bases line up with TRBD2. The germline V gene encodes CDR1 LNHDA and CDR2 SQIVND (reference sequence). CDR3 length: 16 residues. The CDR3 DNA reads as TGTGCCAGTAGCCACCTTACTAGCGGGAGGGACAATGAGCAGTCCTTC. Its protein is CASSHLTSGRDNEQSF.

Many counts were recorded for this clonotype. The CDR3 DNA sequence: TGTGCCAGCAGCTTAGATCAGGTGGGGGTAGCGCAGAGCTCCTACAATGAGCAGTTCTTC. The encoded protein is CASSLDQVGVAQSSYNEQFF. The V and J genes are TRBV7-6 and TRBJ2-1, with D perhaps given as TRBD1 or TRBD2 (5 bases each). CDR1 SGHVS and CDR2 FNYEAQ come from the germline V gene. V lost 1 base, J lost 0 bases, and 22 bases lay in between. The CDR3 is made up of 20 amino acids.

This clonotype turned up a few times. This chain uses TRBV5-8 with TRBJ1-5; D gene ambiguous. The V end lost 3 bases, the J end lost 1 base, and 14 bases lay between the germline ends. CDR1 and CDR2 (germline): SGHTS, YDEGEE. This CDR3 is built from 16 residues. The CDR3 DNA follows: TGTGCCAGCAGCTCTAATGGAGTGTTAAGCAATCAGCCCCAGCATTTT. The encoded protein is CASSSNGVLSNQPQHF.

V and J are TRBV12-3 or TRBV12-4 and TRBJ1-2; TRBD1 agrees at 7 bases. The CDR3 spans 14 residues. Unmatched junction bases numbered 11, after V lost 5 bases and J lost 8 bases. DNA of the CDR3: TGTGCCAGCAGTCGCACAGACAGGGAGTACGGCTACACCTTC. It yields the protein CASSRTDREYGYTF.